This T cell receptor beta chain came from a study of blood T cell repertoires in COVID-19. Study at large: Samples of COVID-19 (acute and convalescent) were obtained from the United States, Italy and Spain. PBMCs, B-cell-depleted T cells, or T cells provided the cDNA or gDNA that made up the material.

The Seattle patients, enrolled during active infection, were followed longitudinally. Authors' methods: Estimates of nucleated cell counts were drawn from the amplification of reference gene primers. TCRdb's copy holds only in-frame clones and misses some; the assay was immunoSEQ multiplex PCR. V, J and clone size were drawn from that table, and D and trimming were deduced from the DNA. The repertoire holds around 460,000 clones, with around 90% as singletons. The CDR3 loop spans 13 amino acids. The germline V and J ends were trimmed by 1 base and 7 bases, with 11 bases remaining between them. The germline V gene has CDR1 MNHEY and CDR2 SVGAGI.

This clonotype originated in a man between 18 and 29 years old with COVID-19, enrolled during active disease. The rearrangement links TRBV6-5 to TRBJ2-7; the D gene is possibly TRBD1 (5 bases). Sequenced sample: peripheral blood. In nucleotides, the CDR3 is TGTGCCAGCAGTTACTTCACCAAGGGGGAGCAGTACTTC. Protein sequence: CASSYFTKGEQYF.